This T cell receptor beta chain derives from a study of T cell responses to AZD1222 COVID-19 vaccine. General observations from the study: The span of vaccine-associated CD4 TCRs extended across spike, with dominance at 160-218 and 743-854. When two AZD1222 doses had been given, Spike-specific TCR breadth and depth rose. Mostly white British, mostly female donors; authors suggested clonal diversity may be underestimated.

Note on this clone: What it binds is unknown.

Clones were sequenced by immunoSEQ multiplex PCR, and TCRdb holds only the in-frame ones, with some missing. The sample has fewer than 110,000 clones, approximately 92% seen once. The germline V and J ends were trimmed by 6 bases and 0 bases, with 12 bases remaining between them. This CDR3 spans 15 amino acids. The V gene's germline CDR1 is MNHEY and CDR2 SVGAGI. Second doses at about 4 or about 12 weeks were pooled. This specimen consisted of peripheral blood, obtained 28 days after the second AZD1222 dose. The TCR sequence derives from an adult who received the AZD1222 COVID-19 vaccine. The rearrangement links TRBV6-5 to TRBJ1-5; D is ambiguous. For the CDR3, the DNA is TGTGCCAGCAGGCCGATGGGGAATAGCAATCAGCCCCAGCATTTT. Translating it yields CASRPMGNSNQPQHF.